Each of the 20 T cell receptor beta chains below was sequenced from the same sample in a study of blood T cell repertoires in COVID-19. This table comes from immunoSEQ multiplex PCR, and its TCRdb copy is limited to in-frame clones, with some not included. The sample carries about 250,000 clones, around 90% recorded once. The specimen sequenced was peripheral blood. The receptors here all came from a young man with COVID-19, enrolled during active disease.

The table lists this clone with a count of one. The rearrangement joins TRBV6-1 to TRBJ2-3; TRBD2 aligns across 8 bases. J lost 0 bases, V lost 0 bases, and 11 bases had no gene match. The V gene's germline CDR1 is MNHNS and CDR2 SASEGT. CDR3 length: 19 residues. The DNA for the CDR3 is TGTGCCAGCAGTGAAGCGCGAGTAGATCGGGGGGGGAGCACAGATACGCAGTATTTT. It translates to CASSEARVDRGGSTDTQYF.

The chain joins TRBV19 to TRBJ2-1, with 9 bases matching TRBD2. The CDR3 loop spans 13 amino acids. CDR1 and CDR2 (germline): LNHDA, SQIVND (reference sequence). V gave up 5 bases and J gave up 9 bases; unmatched junction bases: 5. CDR3 sequence reads: CASSSGTSSEQFF. As DNA, the CDR3 is TGTGCCAGTAGTTCGGGGACTAGCAGTGAGCAGTTCTTC.

The chain recombines TRBV5-4 with TRBJ2-4; 8 bases map to TRBD1. V dropped 4 bases and J dropped 5; count of bases not matched to a gene: 5. CDR3 length: 14 amino acids. Germline V CDR1 and CDR2: SGHNT, YYREEE (reference sequence). The CDR3 is CASSPGQGENIQYF. Written as DNA, the CDR3 is TGTGCCAGCAGCCCCGGACAGGGTGAAAACATTCAGTACTTC. The full variable domain, rest sourced from reference TRBV5-4 and TRBJ2-4, is ETGVTQSPTHLIKTRGQQVTLRCSSQSGHNTVSWYQQALGQGPQFIFQYYREEENGRGNFPPRFSGLQFPNYSSELNVNALELDDSALYLCASSPGQGENIQYFGAGTRLSVL.

The rearrangement links TRBV27 to TRBJ2-7, with 10 nucleotides matching TRBD2. Germline lookup yields CDR1 MNHEY and CDR2 SMNVEV (reference sequence). The CDR3 totals 14 residues. After removal of 6 bases from V and 3 bases from J, the junction contained 5 bases not matched to a gene. In DNA, the CDR3 is TGTGCCAGCAGGAGCGGGGGGGGCGTCTACGAGCAGTACTTC. Its translation is CASRSGGGVYEQYF.

The rearrangement links TRBV30 to TRBJ1-4; 9 bases are a match to TRBD1. V dropped 4 bases and J dropped 8; count of bases not matched to a gene: 5. Per germline, CDR1 GTSNPN and CDR2 SVGIG (reference sequence). This CDR3 has 13 residues. The CDR3 spells CAWNRDREEKLFF. The DNA of the CDR3 is TGTGCCTGGAACCGGGACAGGGAAGAAAAACTGTTTTTT.

This clone was observed once. V usage is TRBV15 and J usage is TRBJ1-4, with no clear D. CDR1 is LNHNV and CDR2 is YYDKDF in the germline V gene (reference sequence). Trimming removed 0 bases from V and 0 bases from J, with 8 bases in between. This CDR3 is 16 amino acids long. CDR3 protein: CATSRDKTATNEKLFF. The CDR3 DNA reads TGTGCCACCAGCAGAGATAAGACTGCAACTAATGAAAAACTGTTTTTT.

The chain combines TRBV11-2 with TRBJ2-7, with TRBD1 identical over 7 bases. After removal of 1 base from V and 0 bases from J, the junction contained 6 bases not matched to a gene. Germline V lookup: CDR1 SGHAT, CDR2 FQNNGV. The CDR3 is made up of 16 amino acids. The CDR3 region has the DNA TGTGCCAGCAGCTTAGCGGGTCAGGGGGTCTCCTACGAGCAGTACTTC. It specifies CASSLAGQGVSYEQYF.

This clone was seen once. The chain joins TRBV6-5 to TRBJ1-1; possibly TRBD1 for D (5 bases). The CDR3 runs to 15 residues. V lost 2 bases, J lost 0 bases, and 10 bases lay in between. Per the germline V gene, CDR1 is MNHEY and CDR2 is SVGAGI. CDR3 DNA sequence: TGTGCCAGCAGTTACCTGGGGGGGATGAACACTGAAGCTTTCTTT. Residues: CASSYLGGMNTEAFF.

The chain links TRBV4-1 to TRBJ1-3, with a possible D match to TRBD1 (5 bases). Germline-derived CDR1 and CDR2 are MGHRA and YSYEKL. Trimming left V 3 bases short and J 1 base short, with 13 bases between. The CDR3 is made up of 16 amino acids. CDR3 bases: TGCGCCAGCAGCCATCCCGGTAAGGGGTCTGGAAACACCATATATTTT. Amino acid sequence: CASSHPGKGSGNTIYF.

The rearrangement uses TRBV5-1 and TRBJ2-5; perhaps TRBD1 as D (6 bases). Germline V CDR1 and CDR2: SGHRS, YFSETQ. CDR3 length: 13 residues. V gave up 0 bases and J gave up 5 bases, with 8 bases separating them. The CDR3 reads CASSLAGVETQYF. CDR3 DNA: TGCGCCAGCAGCTTGGCAGGGGTCGAGACCCAGTACTTC.

V is TRBV3-1 (or the pseudogene TRBV3-2) and J is TRBJ1-5; D possibly corresponds to TRBD1 (5 bases). In germline, CDR1 is LGHDT, CDR2 YNNKEL (reference sequence). The CDR3 consists of 15 residues. Trimming cost V 3 bases and J 1 base, with 10 bases left between them. The CDR3 spells CASSQGQTSNQPQHF. The CDR3 DNA reads as TGTGCCAGCAGCCAGGGGCAGACGAGCAATCAGCCCCAGCATTTT.

The chain links TRBV4-2 to TRBJ2-7, with D unclear. V lost 0 bases and J lost 2, with 8 bases in between. CDR1 and CDR2 from the germline V gene are LGHNA and YNFKEQ. This CDR3 has 14 amino acids. In nucleotides, the CDR3 is TGTGCCAGCAGCCAAGAGAGCATCCCCTACGAGCAGTACTTC. It yields the protein CASSQESIPYEQYF.

This chain connects TRBV20-1 to TRBJ2-5; 11 bases are a match to TRBD2. With 3 bases clipped from V and 0 bases from J, the junction kept 12 bases outside the gene matches. The CDR3 has 18 residues. Germline CDR1 and CDR2: DFQATT and SNEGSKA (reference sequence). The CDR3, as DNA: TGCAGTGCTAGTCGTCTGCCTAGCGGGGGGACGTACCAAGAGACCCAGTACTTC. This codes for CSASRLPSGGTYQETQYF.

This chain uses TRBV10-1 with TRBJ2-5; D is ambiguous. Germline V lookup: CDR1 WNHNN, CDR2 SYGVQD (reference sequence). V lost 2 bases, J lost 2 bases, and 9 bases lay in between. The CDR3 is 14 amino acids. In nucleotides, the CDR3 is TGCGCCAGCAGTGAGGAGACTTCACAAGAGACCCAGTACTTC. As protein: CASSEETSQETQYF.

CDR3 in amino acids: CASQRTGVDYGYTF. In DNA, the CDR3 is TGTGCCAGCCAAAGGACAGGGGTGGACTATGGCTACACCTTC. The V call is TRBV19, the J call TRBJ1-2; 9 bases line up with TRBD1. The V and J ends lost 9 bases and 3 bases, in that order; junction bases with no gene match: 8. This CDR3 is 14 amino acids long. Germline values: CDR1 LNHDA, CDR2 SQIVND (reference sequence).

With respect to this clone: The same CDR3 also results from other DNA sequences found in this sample. The genes are TRBV12-3 or TRBV12-4 and TRBJ1-5; D not certain. V was pared by 3 bases and J by 7 bases, with 7 bases between. The length of the CDR3 is 12 residues. As DNA, the CDR3 is TGTGCCAGCAGTTTGGCGGGGCAGCCCCAGCATTTT. This sequence encodes CASSLAGQPQHF.

V usage is TRBV28 and J usage is TRBJ1-1; 12 positions match TRBD1. V shed 6 bases, J shed 5 bases, and the junction held 10 bases outside the gene matches. The CDR3 sequence is 16 residues long. CDR1 and CDR2 from the germline V gene are MDHEN and SYDVKM. CDR3: CASSPWDRGQLTEAFF. CDR3 in DNA: TGTGCCAGCAGCCCCTGGGACAGGGGGCAATTAACTGAAGCTTTCTTT.

This clone showed up just a few times. This chain links TRBV6-1 with TRBJ1-1, with TRBD1 matching over 7 bases. Looked up from germline, CDR1 is MNHNS and CDR2 is SASEGT. Germline trimming cut 2 bases from V and 7 bases from J; bases unmatched to any gene: 7. The length of the CDR3 is 14 residues. CDR3 bases: TGTGCCAGCAGTGAAACTGGGACAGTCTATGAAGCTTTCTTT. It yields the protein CASSETGTVYEAFF.

The rearrangement links TRBV7-3 to TRBJ2-1, with 14 nucleotides matching TRBD2. CDR1 and CDR2 from the germline V gene are SGHTA and FQGTGA. CDR3 length: 17 residues. J gave up 8 bases and V 6 bases, and 12 bases lay outside the gene matches. CDR3 nucleotide sequence: TGTGCCAGCAGTCCTACCGGGACTAGCGGGGGCAGGGATGAGCAGTTCTTC. Its protein product is CASSPTGTSGGRDEQFF.

The V and J genes are TRBV9 and TRBJ1-3; D is perhaps TRBD1 (5 bases). In germline, CDR1 is SGDLS, CDR2 YYNGEE. This CDR3 is 17 amino acids long. Trimming cost V 0 bases and J 0 bases, with 13 bases left between them. This CDR3 is CASSVDAGVHSGNTIYF. DNA of the CDR3: TGTGCCAGCAGCGTAGATGCGGGGGTTCACTCTGGAAACACCATATATTTT.